The clone carrying this TCR beta chain has more than one count but fewer than ten. This CDR3 has 12 amino acids. Germline CDR1 and CDR2: DFQATT and SNEGSKA (reference sequence). V lost 3 bases, J lost 5 bases, and 8 bases lay in between. This record belongs to a study of T cells in Graves' hyperthyroidism and ophthalmopathy. The study left out patients who had uncontrolled infection, other autoimmune disease, pregnancy or lactation. Authors of the study amplified TCR beta CDR3 regions from RNA transcripts. The HTBI set primed first-round TCR CDR3 RT-PCR. TCRdb independently ran MiXCR on the multiplex PCR reads; one entry per CDR3 protein. The top ten hold less than 20% of the sample, which has 550,000 to 800,000 distinct CDR3 sequences, 15% to 20% seen once.

The chain links TRBV20-1 to TRBJ1-5; D remains ambiguous. Sample: blood. The source is a man aged 45-60 years with Graves' hyperthyroidism. This CDR3 reads CSASAADQPQHF. For the CDR3, the DNA is TGCAGTGCTAGTGCTGCTGATCAGCCCCAGCATTTT.